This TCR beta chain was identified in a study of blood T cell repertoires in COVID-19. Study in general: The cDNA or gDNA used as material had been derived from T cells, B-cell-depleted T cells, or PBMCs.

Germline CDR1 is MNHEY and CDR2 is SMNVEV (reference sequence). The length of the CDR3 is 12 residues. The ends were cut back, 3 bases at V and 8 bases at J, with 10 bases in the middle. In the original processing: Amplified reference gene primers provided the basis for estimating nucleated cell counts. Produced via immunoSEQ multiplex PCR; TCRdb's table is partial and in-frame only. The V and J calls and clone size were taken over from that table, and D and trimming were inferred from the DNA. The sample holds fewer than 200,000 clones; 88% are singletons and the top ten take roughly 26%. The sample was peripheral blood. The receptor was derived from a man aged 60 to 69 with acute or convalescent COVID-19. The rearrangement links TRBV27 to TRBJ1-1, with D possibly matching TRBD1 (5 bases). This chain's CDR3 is CASSFMGGEAFF. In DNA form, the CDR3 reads TGTGCCAGCAGTTTTATGGGGGGGGAAGCTTTCTTT.